This T cell receptor (beta chain) comes out of a study of T cell responses to AZD1222 COVID-19 vaccine. Findings of the study overall: Donors in the cohort were predominantly white British and more often female, and clonal diversity was possibly underestimated. Spike was spanned by vaccine-associated CD4 TCRs, which were dominant at 160-218 and 743-854. After the peak T cell response, and only then, were repertoires sampled. Of the AZD1222 recipients, only 6 or 7 were seropositive at baseline.

About this clone: Its antigen is unknown.

Germline CDR1 LGHDT, CDR2 YNNKEL (reference sequence). This CDR3 is 17 amino acids long. With 1 base removed from V and 5 bases from J, the gap between germline ends came to 20 bases. Sequenced by immunoSEQ multiplex PCR; TCRdb stores in-frame clones only, minus some. The sample yields some 110,000 clones, around 81% seen once. The rearrangement uses TRBV3-1 (or the pseudogene TRBV3-2) and TRBJ2-5; possibly TRBD1 or TRBD2 for D (5 bases each). This specimen was peripheral blood, taken on day 0 of AZD1222 vaccination. The TCR comes from an adult in good health. DNA of the CDR3: TGTGCCAGCAGCCAAGGAAGTGGGGCGGGTCTAGGGGAGACCCAGTACTTC. Translated, it gives CASSQGSGAGLGETQYF.